Listed below are T cell receptor beta chains from one sample, sequenced in a study of a mutant IDH1 vaccine in newly diagnosed glioma. These receptors have no identified antigens. TCRdb keeps only in-frame clones here, not all; method: immunoSEQ multiplex PCR. The profile covers over 50,000 clones, with 84% appearing a single time and about 14% taken by the ten largest. Sequenced here: PBMCs, sampled from a glioma patient whose treatment included an IDH1 peptide vaccine. These receptors originate from a man between 18 and 35 years old with glioma. Each CDR3 is given with its conserved first and last residue. A D gene is named only where the DNA matches it firmly. Some rows have no size entry. The others give once, few or many, or a class for an expanded clone.

j_gene,abundance,v_gene,d_gene,CDR3aa,CDR3nt
TRBJ1-5,few,TRBV19,TRBD1,CASNGDRGLSNQPQHF,TGTGCCAGTAATGGGGACAGGGGGCTAAGCAATCAGCCCCAGCATTTT
TRBJ2-3,NA,TRBV18,TRBD1,CASSRRDRPTDTQYF,TGTGCCAGCTCCCGCCGGGACAGACCCACAGATACGCAGTATTTT
TRBJ2-6,NA,TRBV5-4,TRBD2,CASSLAVAGQGFSGANVLTF,TGTGCCAGCAGCTTGGCCGTAGCGGGACAAGGTTTCTCTGGGGCCAACGTCCTGACTTTC
TRBJ1-6,NA,TRBV7-3,NA,CASSSFRSPLHF,TGTGCCAGCAGCAGCTTTCGCTCACCCCTCCACTTT
TRBJ2-7,once,TRBV6-5,NA,CASSTGSGLYEQYF,TGTGCCAGCAGCACAGGGTCTGGCCTTTACGAGCAGTACTTC
TRBJ2-3,NA,TRBV6-5,NA,CASSVIRTDTQYF,TGTGCCAGCAGTGTTATCCGCACAGATACGCAGTATTTT
TRBJ2-3,NA,TRBV5-6,TRBD2,CASSRLAGFTDTQYF,TGTGCCAGCAGCAGACTAGCGGGGTTCACAGATACGCAGTATTTT
TRBJ1-2,NA,TRBV4-3,NA,CASSQDPTGLNYGYTF,TGCGCCAGCAGCCAAGATCCAACGGGCCTTAACTATGGCTACACCTTC
TRBJ2-2,NA,TRBV9,TRBD1,CASSSRTGSTGELFF,TGTGCCAGCAGCTCCCGGACAGGCAGCACCGGGGAGCTGTTTTTT
TRBJ2-5,NA,TRBV2,TRBD2,CASSASSGVPYF,TGTGCCAGCAGTGCTAGTAGCGGGGTGCCGTACTTC
TRBJ1-1,NA,TRBV19,NA,CATYPPTGRNTEAFF,TGTGCCACCTATCCTCCGACAGGCAGGAACACTGAAGCTTTCTTT
TRBJ1-2,NA,TRBV4-2,NA,CASSQGGDFNYGYTF,TGTGCCAGCAGCCAAGGAGGGGATTTTAACTATGGCTACACCTTC
TRBJ2-2,NA,TRBV6-6,NA,CASRQGRGYTGELFF,TGTGCCAGCAGGCAGGGTAGGGGGTACACCGGGGAGCTGTTTTTT
TRBJ2-2,NA,TRBV2,TRBD1,CASSEGQGAGELFF,TGTGCCAGCAGCGAGGGACAGGGGGCCGGGGAGCTGTTTTTT
TRBJ1-3,NA,TRBV5-1,TRBD1,CASSLGEGARGNTIYF,TGCGCCAGCAGCTTGGGTGAGGGGGCGCGTGGAAACACCATATATTTT
TRBJ1-5,NA,TRBV27,NA,CASSLGAGGGNQPQHF,TGTGCCAGCAGTTTAGGGGCGGGGGGCGGCAATCAGCCCCAGCATTTT
TRBJ1-1,few,TRBV4-3,NA,CASSLGSNMNTEAFF,TGCGCCAGCAGCCTGGGATCTAACATGAACACTGAAGCTTTCTTT
TRBJ2-1,NA,TRBV30,TRBD2,CAWSALAGVNEQFF,TGTGCCTGGAGTGCCCTAGCGGGAGTTAATGAGCAGTTCTTC
TRBJ1-1,NA,TRBV10-2,NA,CASSEISRNTEAFF,TGCGCCAGCAGTGAAATCAGTAGGAACACTGAAGCTTTCTTT
TRBJ2-3,once,TRBV4-3,TRBD1,CASSPRDRDTDTQYF,TGCGCCAGCAGCCCACGGGACAGGGATACAGATACGCAGTATTTT
TRBJ1-5,NA,TRBV27,NA,CASSTDRLNQPQHF,TGTGCCAGCAGTACAGACAGGCTAAATCAGCCCCAGCATTTT
TRBJ2-7,few,TRBV21-1,NA,CASSALPPGQGKLVRPYEQYF,TGTGCCAGCAGCGCCTTACCCCCGGGACAGGGCAAACTCGTCAGACCGTACGAGCAGTACTTC
TRBJ1-1,NA,TRBV5-1,TRBD1,CASSLGQGWGTEAFF,TGCGCCAGCAGCTTGGGACAGGGATGGGGCACTGAAGCTTTCTTT
TRBJ2-2,NA,TRBV9,NA,CASSPRQTNTGELFF,TGTGCCAGCAGCCCCCGCCAAACGAACACCGGGGAGCTGTTTTTT
TRBJ1-6,NA,TRBV30,NA,CAWSNGRGGYNSPLHF,TGTGCCTGGAGTAACGGGCGCGGAGGCTATAATTCACCCCTCCACTTT
TRBJ2-7,NA,TRBV6-5,NA,CASRDDSYEQYF,TGTGCCAGCAGGGACGACTCCTACGAGCAGTACTTC
TRBJ1-6,NA,TRBV14,TRBD1,CASSRDRVGNSPLHF,TGTGCCAGCAGCCGGGACAGGGTCGGCAATTCACCCCTCCACTTT
TRBJ1-5,NA,TRBV7-2,NA,CASRSGVSNQPQHF,TGTGCCAGCAGATCAGGGGTTAGCAATCAGCCCCAGCATTTT
TRBJ2-3,NA,TRBV5-1,NA,CASARTDTDTQYF,TGCGCCAGCGCTAGGACAGACACAGATACGCAGTATTTT
TRBJ1-1,NA,TRBV5-4,NA,CASSLGGALSTEAFF,TGTGCCAGCAGCTTGGGGGGGGCCTTGAGCACTGAAGCTTTCTTT
TRBJ1-1,few,TRBV5-1,NA,CASSYLSGFGDTEAFF,TGCGCCAGCAGCTACCTATCGGGGTTTGGGGACACTGAAGCTTTCTTT
TRBJ1-1,NA,TRBV19,NA,CASSITPGTAFF,TGTGCCAGTAGTATTACCCCAGGAACGGCTTTCTTT
TRBJ1-5,NA,TRBV28,TRBD1,CASSGTAYQPQHF,TGTGCCAGCAGTGGGACAGCTTATCAGCCCCAGCATTTT
TRBJ1-1,NA,TRBV29-1,TRBD1,CSVVVGTGGKAFF,TGCAGCGTTGTTGTCGGGACAGGGGGCAAAGCTTTCTTT
TRBJ2-2,NA,TRBV9,TRBD2,CASSAPGLGGTGELFF,TGTGCCAGCAGCGCCCCGGGACTAGGCGGTACCGGGGAGCTGTTTTTT
TRBJ2-7,NA,TRBV19,TRBD2,CASSLSGRLYEQYF,TGTGCCAGTAGTCTCAGCGGGAGACTCTACGAGCAGTACTTC
TRBJ1-2,NA,TRBV7-2,NA,CASSVQGTNYGYTF,TGTGCCAGCAGCGTTCAGGGCACTAACTATGGCTACACCTTC
TRBJ2-7,NA,TRBV30,NA,CAWSLGVGSYEQYF,TGTGCCTGGAGTTTGGGGGTTGGATCCTACGAGCAGTACTTC
TRBJ2-2,NA,TRBV5-1,NA,CAILNGAGELFF,TGCGCCATATTAAACGGGGCCGGGGAGCTGTTTTTT
TRBJ1-1,NA,TRBV4-1,NA,CASSQEDRNTEAFF,TGCGCCAGCAGCCAGGAGGACAGGAACACTGAAGCTTTCTTT
TRBJ2-3,NA,TRBV18,NA,CASSPRITDTQYF,TGTGCCAGCTCACCTCGCATCACAGATACGCAGTATTTT
TRBJ1-5,NA,TRBV5-1,NA,CASSPGDLNQPQHF,TGCGCCAGCAGCCCCGGGGACTTAAATCAGCCCCAGCATTTT
TRBJ2-3,NA,TRBV6-6,NA,CASSPGLSSTDTQYF,TGTGCCAGCAGCCCCGGACTTTCTAGCACAGATACGCAGTATTTT
TRBJ1-1,NA,TRBV5-6,NA,CASRIGDGAAFF,TGTGCCAGCAGAATCGGGGATGGGGCAGCTTTCTTT
TRBJ2-5,once,TRBV5-1,NA,CASSLGTEETQYF,TGCGCCAGCAGCCTCGGGACGGAAGAGACCCAGTACTTC
TRBJ2-7,NA,TRBV4-3,NA,CASSQYATYEQYF,TGCGCCAGCAGCCAGTACGCAACCTACGAGCAGTACTTC
TRBJ2-1,NA,TRBV9,NA,CASSVGGWGSPSYNEQFF,TGTGCCAGCAGCGTAGGGGGGTGGGGGTCTCCCTCCTACAATGAGCAGTTCTTC
TRBJ2-5,NA,TRBV7-2,NA,CASSLGRGPAGTQYF,TGTGCCAGCAGCTTAGGGCGGGGGCCCGCCGGAACCCAGTACTTC
TRBJ2-3,NA,TRBV4-2,NA,CASSQESRGVVDTQYF,TGTGCCAGCAGCCAAGAATCCAGGGGGGTGGTCGATACGCAGTATTTT
TRBJ2-6,NA,TRBV19,TRBD2,CASSHGLAGGRSGANVLTF,TGTGCCAGTAGTCATGGGCTAGCGGGAGGGCGCTCTGGGGCCAACGTCCTGACTTTC
TRBJ1-1,NA,TRBV11-3,NA,CASSHGRGFRGGTEAFF,TGTGCCAGCAGCCATGGACGGGGGTTTCGGGGCGGCACTGAAGCTTTCTTT
TRBJ1-1,once,TRBV19,NA,CASSSRVNTEAFF,TGTGCCAGTAGTAGTAGGGTGAACACTGAAGCTTTCTTT
TRBJ1-4,NA,TRBV4-3,TRBD1,CASSQGTGTGGGKLFF,TGCGCCAGCAGCCAGGGTACCGGGACAGGGGGCGGAAAACTGTTTTTT
TRBJ2-3,NA,TRBV4-2,TRBD2,CASSLSGRSTDTQYF,TGTGCCAGCAGCCTTAGCGGGAGGTCCACAGATACGCAGTATTTT
TRBJ1-6,NA,TRBV5-8,NA,CASSLGRRGLSPLHF,TGTGCCAGCAGCTTGGGACGCAGGGGACTTTCACCCCTCCACTTT
TRBJ2-6,few,TRBV7-9,NA,CASSLITGYRANVLTF,TGTGCCAGCAGCTTAATAACAGGGTATAGGGCCAACGTCCTGACTTTC
TRBJ1-2,NA,TRBV4-2,NA,CASSQETLTDYGYTF,TGTGCCAGCAGCCAAGAGACTCTGACTGACTATGGCTACACCTTC
TRBJ2-3,NA,TRBV5-5,NA,CASTGEWGADTQYF,TGTGCCAGCACCGGAGAGTGGGGCGCAGATACGCAGTATTTT